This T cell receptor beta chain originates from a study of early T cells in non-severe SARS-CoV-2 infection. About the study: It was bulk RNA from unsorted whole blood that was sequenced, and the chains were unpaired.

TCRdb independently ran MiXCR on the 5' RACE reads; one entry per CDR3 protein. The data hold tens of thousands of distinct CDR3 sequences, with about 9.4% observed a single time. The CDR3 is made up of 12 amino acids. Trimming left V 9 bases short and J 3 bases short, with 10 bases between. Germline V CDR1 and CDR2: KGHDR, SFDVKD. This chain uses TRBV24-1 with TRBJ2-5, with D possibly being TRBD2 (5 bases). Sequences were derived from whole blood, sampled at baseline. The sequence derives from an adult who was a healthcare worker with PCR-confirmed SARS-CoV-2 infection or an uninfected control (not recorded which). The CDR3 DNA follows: TGTGCCACCGGCGGGCTGGAAGAGACCCAGTACTTC. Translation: CATGGLEETQYF.